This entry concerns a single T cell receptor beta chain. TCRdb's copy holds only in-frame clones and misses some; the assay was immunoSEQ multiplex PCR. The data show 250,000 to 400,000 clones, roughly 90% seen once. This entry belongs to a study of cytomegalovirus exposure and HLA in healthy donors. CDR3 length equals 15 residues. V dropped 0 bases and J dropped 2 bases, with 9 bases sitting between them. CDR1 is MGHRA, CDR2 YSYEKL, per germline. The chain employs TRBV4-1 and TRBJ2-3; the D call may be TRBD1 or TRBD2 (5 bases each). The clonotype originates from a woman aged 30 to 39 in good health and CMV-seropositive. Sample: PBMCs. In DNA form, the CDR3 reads TGCGCCAGCAGCCAAGATGTGGGGACCACAGATACGCAGTATTTT. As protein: CASSQDVGTTDTQYF.